Sequencing of this TCR beta chain was carried out in a study of blood T cell repertoires in COVID-19. Assay: immunoSEQ multiplex PCR; the TCRdb copy retains only in-frame clones and omits some. There are hundreds of thousands of clones in the sample; around nine tenths occur only once, and 6% to 7% lies in the top ten. Allocation to cohorts depended on clinical history reported by the participants. The CDR3 has 14 residues. The germline V gene has CDR1 SGHRS and CDR2 YFSETQ. V trimming: 4 bases; J trimming: 3 bases; junction bases outside the gene matches: 6. The rearrangement links TRBV5-1 to TRBJ2-5; 7 nucleotides match TRBD2. Sample: PBMCs or T cells enriched from blood (not recorded which). The sequence was obtained from a woman aged 40 to 50 who had recovered from COVID-19. The CDR3 region has the DNA TGCGCCAGCAGCCCAGGGACTAATAAAGAGACCCAGTACTTC. Encoded protein: CASSPGTNKETQYF. Supplemented by reference TRBV5-1 and TRBJ2-5, the full variable domain reads KAGVTQTPRYLIKTRGQQVTLSCSPISGHRSVSWYQQTPGQGLQFLFEYFSETQRNKGNFPGRFSGRQFSNSRSEMNVSTLELGDSALYLCASSPGTNKETQYFGPGTRLLVL.